This T cell receptor (beta chain) was captured in a study of CD8+ T cells in alopecia areata. Background on the study: Treatment of the treated patients consisted of oral tofacitinib, 5 to 10 mg twice daily. Study-level findings and limits: Relative to normal scalp, lesional scalp, especially alopecia totalis/universalis, showed higher clonality.

Extraction of RNA preceded its reverse transcription into cDNA, which served as the sequencing template. Libraries were prepared by immunoSEQ multiplex PCR; TCRdb keeps only in-frame clonotypes and omits some of them. The repertoire holds more than 140,000 clones, 85% to 90% seen once, with 13% in the top ten. As to this clone: Its target is not known.

Germline V CDR1 and CDR2: SGHAT, FQNNGV. The CDR3 covers 14 residues. V lost 4 bases and J lost 3, with 13 bases in between. Regarding treatment: oral pan-JAK inhibitor, 5-10 mg twice daily. Alopecia areata patients provided lesional scalp punch biopsies and peripheral blood, both collected for the study. PBMCs provided sorted CD4+ and CD8+ T cells. The TCR sequence derives from a human donor with alopecia areata. The source was CD8+ T cells sorted from blood, collected at week 4, from a patient treated with tofacitinib. The V call is TRBV11-2, the J call TRBJ2-7, with D perhaps being TRBD1 or TRBD2 (5 bases each). CDR3 sequence reads: CASSSTRDGYEQYF. CDR3 bases: TGTGCCAGCAGCTCTACCCGGGACGGCTACGAGCAGTACTTC.